The present T cell receptor beta chain was sequenced within a study of blood T cell repertoires in COVID-19. V trimming: 5 bases; J trimming: 5 bases; junction bases outside the gene matches: 12. Germline loops: CDR1 SGHVS, CDR2 FQNEAQ. The CDR3 is 16 amino acids. Repertoires were generated with immunoSEQ multiplex PCR, while TCRdb's copy carries only in-frame clones and drops some. The sample yields 95,000 to 150,000 clones, roughly four fifths seen once. A few counts support this clone. The source is a woman between 70 and 85 years old with acute or convalescent COVID-19. The sequencing input was peripheral blood. The rearrangement joins TRBV7-8 to TRBJ1-5; 7 bases align to TRBD1. The CDR3 DNA is TGTGCCAGCAGCGTTCGACAGGGAAGGTACGATCAGCCCCAGCATTTT. Translating gives CASSVRQGRYDQPQHF.